The sequence of this T cell receptor beta chain was determined in a study of PD-1 blockade in classical Hodgkin lymphoma. In the study overall: Patients got intravenous nivolumab 3 mg/kg every 2 weeks. Study-level results: Newly diagnosed and completely responding patients shared comparable baseline diversity.

All patients experienced relapse after autologous stem cell transplantation, and brentuximab vedotin exposure was variable. Repertoires were generated with immunoSEQ multiplex PCR, while TCRdb's copy carries only in-frame clones and drops some. Among roughly 81,000 clones listed, about nine tenths were seen once. In regard to this clone: Its antigen is undetermined.

Trimming shortened V by 0 bases and J by 5 bases, and 11 bases separated the two germline ends. This CDR3 is built from 14 residues. Germline CDR1 reads SGHRS; CDR2 reads YFSETQ. J is TRBJ2-5 and V is TRBV5-1; D perhaps matches TRBD2 (5 bases). This specimen was peripheral blood mononuclear cells (PBMCs), taken before the second cycle of nivolumab. This TCR was sampled from a human donor with classical Hodgkin lymphoma. The CDR3 DNA reads as TGCGCCAGCAGCTTGGGGCCAAGGGAGGAGACCCAGTACTTC. This codes for CASSLGPREETQYF. Complete variable domain (other parts from reference TRBV5-1 and TRBJ2-5): KAGVTQTPRYLIKTRGQQVTLSCSPISGHRSVSWYQQTPGQGLQFLFEYFSETQRNKGNFPGRFSGRQFSNSRSEMNVSTLELGDSALYLCASSLGPREETQYFGPGTRLLVL.